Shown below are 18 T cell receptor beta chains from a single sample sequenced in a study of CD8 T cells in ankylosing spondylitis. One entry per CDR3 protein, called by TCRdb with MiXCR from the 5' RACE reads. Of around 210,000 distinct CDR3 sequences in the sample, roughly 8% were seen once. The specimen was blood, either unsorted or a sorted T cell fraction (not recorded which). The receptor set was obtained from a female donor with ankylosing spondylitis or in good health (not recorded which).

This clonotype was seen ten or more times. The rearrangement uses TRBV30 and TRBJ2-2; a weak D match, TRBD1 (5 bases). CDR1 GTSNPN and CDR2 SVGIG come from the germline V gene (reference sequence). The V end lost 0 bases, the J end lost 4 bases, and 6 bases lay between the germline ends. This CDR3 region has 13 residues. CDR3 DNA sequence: TGTGCCTGGAGTGTACAGGCCACCGGGGAGCTGTTTTTT. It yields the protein CAWSVQATGELFF.

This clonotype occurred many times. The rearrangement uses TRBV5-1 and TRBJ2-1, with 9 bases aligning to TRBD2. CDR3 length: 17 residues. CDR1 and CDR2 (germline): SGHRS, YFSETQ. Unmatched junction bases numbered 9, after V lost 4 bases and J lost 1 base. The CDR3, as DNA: TGCGCCAGCAGCACGACGACTAGCGGACCTTCCTACAATGAGCAGTTCTTC. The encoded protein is CASSTTTSGPSYNEQFF. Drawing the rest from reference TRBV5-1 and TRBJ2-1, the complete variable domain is KAGVTQTPRYLIKTRGQQVTLSCSPISGHRSVSWYQQTPGQGLQFLFEYFSETQRNKGNFPGRFSGRQFSNSRSEMNVSTLELGDSALYLCASSTTTSGPSYNEQFFGPGTRLTVL.

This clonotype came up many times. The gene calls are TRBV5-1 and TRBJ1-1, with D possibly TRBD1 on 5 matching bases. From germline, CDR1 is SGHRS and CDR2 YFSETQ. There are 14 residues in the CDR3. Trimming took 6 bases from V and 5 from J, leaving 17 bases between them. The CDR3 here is CASKAVGQGTEAFF. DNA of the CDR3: TGCGCCAGCAAAGCGGTGGGGCAAGGGACTGAAGCTTTCTTT.

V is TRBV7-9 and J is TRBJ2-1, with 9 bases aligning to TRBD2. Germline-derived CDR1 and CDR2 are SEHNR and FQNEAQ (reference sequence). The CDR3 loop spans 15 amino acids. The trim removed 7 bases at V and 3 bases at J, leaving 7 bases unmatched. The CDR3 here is CASTSSGNGYNEQFF. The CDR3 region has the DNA TGTGCCAGCACCTCTAGCGGGAATGGCTACAATGAGCAGTTCTTC.

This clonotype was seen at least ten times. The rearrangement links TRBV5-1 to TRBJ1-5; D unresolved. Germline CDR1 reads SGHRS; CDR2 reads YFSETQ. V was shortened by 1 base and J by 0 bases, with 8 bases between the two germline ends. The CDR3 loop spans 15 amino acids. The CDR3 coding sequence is TGCGCCAGCAGCTTGTACGGAGATAGCAATCAGCCCCAGCATTTT. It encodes CASSLYGDSNQPQHF.

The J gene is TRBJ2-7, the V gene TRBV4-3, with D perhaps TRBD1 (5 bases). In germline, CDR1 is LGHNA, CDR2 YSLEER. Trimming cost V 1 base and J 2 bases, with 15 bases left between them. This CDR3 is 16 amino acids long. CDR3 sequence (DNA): TGCGCCAGCAGCCAAGGGCCAGGACAAATCACCTACGAGCAGTACTTC. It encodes CASSQGPGQITYEQYF.

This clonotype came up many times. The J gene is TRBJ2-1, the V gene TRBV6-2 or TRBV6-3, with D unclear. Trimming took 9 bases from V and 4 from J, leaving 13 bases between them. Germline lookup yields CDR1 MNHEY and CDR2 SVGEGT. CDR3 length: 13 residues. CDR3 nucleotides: TGTGCCAGTCAGAATGGCGGTTACAATGAGCAGTTCTTC. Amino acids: CASQNGGYNEQFF.

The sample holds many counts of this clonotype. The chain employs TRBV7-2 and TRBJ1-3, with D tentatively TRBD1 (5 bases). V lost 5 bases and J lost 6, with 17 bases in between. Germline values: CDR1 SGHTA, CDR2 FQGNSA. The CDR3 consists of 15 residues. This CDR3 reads CASSTLAGRANTIYF. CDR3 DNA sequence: TGTGCCAGCAGCACCCTGGCAGGGCGTGCAAACACCATATATTTT.

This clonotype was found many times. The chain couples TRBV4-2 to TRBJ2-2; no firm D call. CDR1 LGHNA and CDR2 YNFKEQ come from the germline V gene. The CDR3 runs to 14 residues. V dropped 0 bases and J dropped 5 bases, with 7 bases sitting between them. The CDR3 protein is CASSQDIRTGELFF. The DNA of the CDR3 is TGTGCCAGCAGCCAAGATATCAGGACCGGGGAGCTGTTTTTT.

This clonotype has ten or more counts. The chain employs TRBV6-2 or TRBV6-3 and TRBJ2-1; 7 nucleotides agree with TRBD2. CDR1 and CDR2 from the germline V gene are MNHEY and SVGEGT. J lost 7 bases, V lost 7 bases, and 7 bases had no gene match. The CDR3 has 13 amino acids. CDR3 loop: CASKESSGNEQFF. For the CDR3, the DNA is TGTGCCAGCAAGGAGTCTAGCGGAAATGAGCAGTTCTTC.

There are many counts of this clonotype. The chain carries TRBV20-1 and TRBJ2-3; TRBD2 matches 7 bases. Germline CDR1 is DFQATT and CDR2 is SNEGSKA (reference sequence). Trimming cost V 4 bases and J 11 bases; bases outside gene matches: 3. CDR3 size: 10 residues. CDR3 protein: CSAKAGRQYF. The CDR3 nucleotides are TGCAGTGCTAAAGCGGGGAGGCAGTATTTT.

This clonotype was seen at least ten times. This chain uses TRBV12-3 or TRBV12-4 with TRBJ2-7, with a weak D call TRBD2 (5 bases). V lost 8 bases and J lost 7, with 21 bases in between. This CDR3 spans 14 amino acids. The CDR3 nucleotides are TGTGCCAGCTCCCTAAGTACTAGGTCGGGGGAGCAGTACTTC. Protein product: CASSLSTRSGEQYF.

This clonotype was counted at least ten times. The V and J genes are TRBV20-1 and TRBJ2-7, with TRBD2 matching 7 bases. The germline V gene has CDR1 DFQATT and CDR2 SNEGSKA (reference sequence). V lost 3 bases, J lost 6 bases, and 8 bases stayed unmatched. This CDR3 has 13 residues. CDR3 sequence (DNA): TGCAGTGCTAGTGTTGTCGGGAGGCCCGAGCAGTACTTC. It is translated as CSASVVGRPEQYF.

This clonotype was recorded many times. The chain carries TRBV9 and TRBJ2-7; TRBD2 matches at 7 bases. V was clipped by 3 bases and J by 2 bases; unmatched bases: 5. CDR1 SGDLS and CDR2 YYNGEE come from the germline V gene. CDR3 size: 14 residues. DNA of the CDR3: TGTGCCAGCAGCGCCCCAGGACTAGCCTACGAGCAGTACTTC. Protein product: CASSAPGLAYEQYF.

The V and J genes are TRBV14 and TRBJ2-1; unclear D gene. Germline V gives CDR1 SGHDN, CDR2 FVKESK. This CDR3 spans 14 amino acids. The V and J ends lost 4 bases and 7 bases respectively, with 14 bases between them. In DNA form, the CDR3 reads TGTGCCAGCAGCCTGTGGCCTGTTGGGAATGAGCAGTTCTTC. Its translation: CASSLWPVGNEQFF.

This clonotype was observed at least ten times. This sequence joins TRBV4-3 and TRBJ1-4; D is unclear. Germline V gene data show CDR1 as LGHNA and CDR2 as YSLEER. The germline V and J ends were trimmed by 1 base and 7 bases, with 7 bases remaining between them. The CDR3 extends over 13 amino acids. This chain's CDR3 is CASSQGPPEKLFF. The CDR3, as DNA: TGCGCCAGCAGCCAAGGCCCCCCTGAAAAACTGTTTTTT.

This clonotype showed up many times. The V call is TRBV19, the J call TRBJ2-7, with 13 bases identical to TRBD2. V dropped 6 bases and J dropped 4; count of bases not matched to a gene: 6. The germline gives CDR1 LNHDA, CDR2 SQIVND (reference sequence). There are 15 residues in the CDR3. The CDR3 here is CASRPGLAGVYEQYF. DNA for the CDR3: TGTGCCAGTAGACCCGGACTAGCGGGAGTTTACGAGCAGTACTTC.

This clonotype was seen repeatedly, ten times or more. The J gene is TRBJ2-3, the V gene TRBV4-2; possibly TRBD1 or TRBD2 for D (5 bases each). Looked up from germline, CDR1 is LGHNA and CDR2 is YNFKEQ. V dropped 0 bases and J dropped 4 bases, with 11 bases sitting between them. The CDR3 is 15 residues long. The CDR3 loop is CASSQDRDAADTQYF. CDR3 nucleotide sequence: TGTGCCAGCAGCCAAGACAGGGACGCGGCAGATACGCAGTATTTT.